This TCR beta chain stems from a study of blood T cell repertoires in COVID-19. About the research overall: Samples taken during acute and convalescent COVID-19 were collected in the United States, Italy and Spain.

Germline CDR1 reads LNHDA; CDR2 reads SQIVND (reference sequence). With 6 bases clipped from V and 2 bases from J, the junction kept 4 bases outside the gene matches. The CDR3 sequence is 13 residues long. Assay: immunoSEQ multiplex PCR; the TCRdb copy retains only in-frame clones and omits some. The profile shows about 6,400 clones, about 79% of them singletons. The chain links TRBV19 to TRBJ2-7; 7 bases are shared with TRBD1. The source is a human donor with active COVID-19. The donor label of this sample is uncertain. Sequencing was carried out using peripheral blood. DNA for the CDR3: TGTGCCAGTAGCCTTACAGGGGCCTACGAGCAGTACTTC. Encoded protein: CASSLTGAYEQYF. Complete variable domain (other parts from reference TRBV19 and TRBJ2-7): DGGITQSPKYLFRKEGQNVTLSCEQNLNHDAMYWYRQDPGQGLRLIYYSQIVNDFQKGDIAEGYSVSREKKESFPLTVTSAQKNPTAFYLCASSLTGAYEQYFGPGTRLTVT.